The 22 T cell receptor beta chains below come from one sample, sequenced in a study of blood T cell repertoires in COVID-19. Assay: immunoSEQ multiplex PCR; the TCRdb copy retains only in-frame clones and omits some. The profile covers roughly 180,000 clones, with over 70% appearing a single time and approximately 11% taken by the ten largest. The specimen was PBMCs or T cells enriched from blood (not recorded which). Source of these receptors: a man aged 50-59 years who had recovered from COVID-19.

This chain connects TRBV6-2 or TRBV6-3 to TRBJ2-7; TRBD1 is a possible D gene (6 bases). From germline, CDR1 is MNHEY and CDR2 SVGEGT. This CDR3 is 13 amino acids long. Between the trimmed V and J ends, which lost 2 bases and 6 bases, there was a span of 11 bases. The CDR3 loop is CASSYLTGSEQYF. The CDR3 nucleotides are TGTGCCAGCAGTTACCTAACAGGGAGCGAGCAGTACTTC.

The V call is TRBV2, the J call TRBJ1-4; the match to TRBD1 covers 8 bases. With 6 bases clipped from V and 4 bases from J, the junction kept 7 bases outside the gene matches. The V gene's germline CDR1 is SNHLY and CDR2 FYNNEI. This CDR3 has 15 amino acids. Here the CDR3 reads CASSLSTGVNEKLFF. CDR3 sequence (DNA): TGTGCCAGCAGCCTTTCGACAGGGGTTAATGAAAAACTGTTTTTT.

This chain uses TRBV11-2 with TRBJ2-1, with 7 bases matching TRBD2. The CDR3 consists of 14 residues. CDR1 is SGHAT, CDR2 FQNNGV, per germline. V shed 0 bases and J 5 bases; nucleotides not matched to a gene: 1. The CDR3 loop reads CASSLDRGDNEQFF. CDR3 nucleotide sequence: TGTGCCAGCAGCTTAGATCGGGGGGACAATGAGCAGTTCTTC.

Of note for this clone: Other nucleotide sequences in the sample specify the same CDR3. The rearrangement uses TRBV19 and TRBJ1-5, with a weak D call TRBD1 (5 bases). The germline V gene has CDR1 LNHDA and CDR2 SQIVND (reference sequence). This CDR3 spans 16 amino acids. Trimming pared 4 bases from V and 0 bases from J, leaving 13 bases between. CDR3: CASSTGRDYSNQPQHF. CDR3 bases: TGTGCCAGTAGTACAGGGCGGGACTATAGCAATCAGCCCCAGCATTTT.

The chain uses TRBV2 and TRBJ1-1; a weak D match, TRBD1 (5 bases). The germline V gene encodes CDR1 SNHLY and CDR2 FYNNEI. The CDR3 is made up of 15 amino acids. Trimming took 3 bases from V and 3 from J, leaving 14 bases between them. CDR3 DNA: TGTGCCAGCAGTGATAATATGGACACGGACACTGAAGCTTTCTTT. It is translated as CASSDNMDTDTEAFF.

The count of this clone is one. This CDR3 reads CASSSGTGNTGELFF. The DNA for the CDR3 is TGCGCCAGCAGCTCCGGGACAGGGAACACCGGGGAGCTGTTTTTT. The J gene is TRBJ2-2, the V gene TRBV5-1, with 8 bases aligning to TRBD1. The CDR3 spans 15 residues. Germline assignment: CDR1 SGHRS and CDR2 YFSETQ. V was clipped by 3 bases and J by 1 base; unmatched bases: 2.

The rearrangement joins TRBV21-1 to TRBJ1-6. TRBV21-1 is a pseudogene. The CDR3 runs to 15 residues. DNA of the CDR3: TGTGCCAGCAGCAAATCGGGGGAAGTTAATTCACCCCTCCACTTT. Translation: CASSKSGEVNSPLHF.

This chain links TRBV5-1 with TRBJ2-7; 12 nucleotides match TRBD1. This CDR3 region has 19 residues. The V segment lost 0 bases and the J segment 1 base; nucleotides outside the gene matches: 11. Germline CDR1 and CDR2: SGHRS and YFSETQ. The DNA of the CDR3 is TGCGCCAGCAGCTTGGCTTCGGGACAGGGGGCCTCTAATTCCTACGAGCAGTACTTC. It codes for CASSLASGQGASNSYEQYF.

The chain couples TRBV11-2 to TRBJ2-3; D perhaps matches TRBD2 (6 bases). Deletions cut 1 base from V and 2 bases from J, with 13 bases between. CDR3 length: 16 residues. Per germline, CDR1 SGHAT and CDR2 FQNNGV. The CDR3 DNA reads TGTGCCAGCAGCTTAGTGGCGGGGCGCTACACAGATACGCAGTATTTT. Residues: CASSLVAGRYTDTQYF.

The rearrangement uses TRBV6-4 and TRBJ1-6; D ambiguous. CDR3 length equals 13 residues. Germline loops: CDR1 MRHNA, CDR2 SNTAGT. V dropped 0 bases and J dropped 12 bases, with 9 bases sitting between them. The CDR3 region has the DNA TGTGCCAGCAGTGACTCTATAGGAGTACCCCTCCACTTT. The encoded protein is CASSDSIGVPLHF.

The rearrangement joins TRBV30 to TRBJ1-1; tentatively, D is TRBD1 (5 bases). V dropped 3 bases and J dropped 1 base, with 21 bases sitting between them. This CDR3 is built from 17 residues. Germline-derived CDR1 and CDR2 are GTSNPN and SVGIG (reference sequence). CDR3 amino acids: CAWSALGGTYRNTEAFF. The DNA for the CDR3 is TGTGCCTGGAGCGCCCTGGGGGGGACCTATAGGAACACTGAAGCTTTCTTT.

The chain carries TRBV19 and TRBJ1-4; the D gene is possibly TRBD1 (5 bases). Per germline, CDR1 LNHDA and CDR2 SQIVND (reference sequence). Trimming left V 7 bases short and J 8 bases short, with 23 bases between. This CDR3 is 16 amino acids long. CDR3 sequence: CASTHAIAGHKEKLFF. Written as DNA, the CDR3 is TGTGCCAGTACCCACGCGATTGCGGGGCACAAAGAAAAACTGTTTTTT. The entire variable domain, with the rest obtained from reference TRBV19 and TRBJ1-4, is as follows: DGGITQSPKYLFRKEGQNVTLSCEQNLNHDAMYWYRQDPGQGLRLIYYSQIVNDFQKGDIAEGYSVSREKKESFPLTVTSAQKNPTAFYLCASTHAIAGHKEKLFFGSGTQLSVL.

V is TRBV29-1 and J is TRBJ2-3; perhaps TRBD2 as D (5 bases). CDR1 and CDR2 from the germline V gene are SQVTM and ANQGSEA. V was cut by 5 bases and J by 6 bases, with 12 bases left in between. The CDR3 length is 12 residues. This CDR3 is CSVRTGSDTQYF. The DNA of the CDR3 is TGCAGCGTTCGAACGGGATCGGATACGCAGTATTTT.

The chain uses TRBV4-1 and TRBJ2-3; TRBD2 agrees at 12 bases. This CDR3 has 16 amino acids. After removal of 3 bases from V and 5 bases from J, the junction contained 6 bases not matched to a gene. CDR1 is MGHRA and CDR2 is YSYEKL in the germline V gene. The CDR3 reads CASSHGLAGILDTQYF. CDR3 in DNA: TGCGCCAGCAGCCACGGACTAGCGGGGATATTAGATACGCAGTATTTT.

This chain links TRBV6-5 with TRBJ2-1; TRBD2 agrees at 9 bases. The germline V gene has CDR1 MNHEY and CDR2 SVGAGI. The CDR3 runs 14 residues. Trimming took 8 bases from V and 10 from J; bases not matched to a gene: 12. CDR3 nucleotides: TGTGCCAGCCGGGTAGCGGGAGAGGGAGGGGAGCAGTTCTTC. Translation gives CASRVAGEGGEQFF.

The V call is TRBV5-8, the J call TRBJ2-5; TRBD2 is a possible D gene (9 bases). V lost 6 bases to trimming and J lost 1 base, with 19 bases between them. The CDR3 length is 16 residues. Germline V gives CDR1 SGHTS, CDR2 YDEGEE. The CDR3 loop reads CASTRGLAGSQETQYF. In nucleotides, the CDR3 is TGTGCCAGCACCAGGGGGCTAGCGGGGTCCCAAGAGACCCAGTACTTC.

The J gene is TRBJ2-5, the V gene TRBV6-5; D remains ambiguous. CDR3 length: 15 residues. CDR1 and CDR2 from the germline V gene are MNHEY and SVGAGI. Trimming pared 1 base from V and 7 bases from J, leaving 16 bases between. The DNA of the CDR3 is TGTGCCAGCAGTTACTTTGAGGAGCCCCCGGGGACCCAGTACTTC. Residues: CASSYFEEPPGTQYF.

The J gene is TRBJ2-5, the V gene TRBV19, with 8 positions matching TRBD1. J gave up 4 bases and V 5 bases, and 9 bases lay outside the gene matches. This CDR3 has 15 amino acids. Germline CDR1 and CDR2: LNHDA and SQIVND (reference sequence). CDR3 protein: CASSFGTGNGETQYF. The CDR3 bases are TGTGCCAGTAGTTTCGGGACAGGTAATGGAGAGACCCAGTACTTC.

This clone occurred a few times. The chain joins TRBV5-1 to TRBJ2-1, with 9 bases matching TRBD1. The ends lost 4 bases at V and 5 bases at J; junction bases unmatched: 7. This CDR3 spans 15 amino acids. Per germline, CDR1 SGHRS and CDR2 YFSETQ. The CDR3 loop is CASSVPGQGDNEQFF. The CDR3 DNA reads TGCGCCAGCAGCGTACCGGGACAGGGAGACAATGAGCAGTTCTTC.

This rearrangement joins TRBV6-1 to TRBJ1-5; possibly TRBD1 for D (5 bases). The CDR3 is 15 amino acids. Trimming removed 2 bases at V and 6 bases at J, with 14 bases between. Germline assignment: CDR1 MNHNS and CDR2 SASEGT. The CDR3 sequence: CASSEWGGSGQPQHF. The CDR3 nucleotides read TGTGCCAGCAGTGAATGGGGCGGAAGTGGTCAGCCCCAGCATTTT.

The V and J genes are TRBV19 and TRBJ2-1; D gene uncertain. Trimming took 1 base from V and 9 from J, leaving 16 bases between them. The CDR3 extends over 15 amino acids. Looked up from germline, CDR1 is LNHDA and CDR2 is SQIVND (reference sequence). The CDR3 DNA reads as TGTGCCAGTAGTATAGTGGCTAGGAAGGCGAGTGAGCAGTTCTTC. Translated: CASSIVARKASEQFF.

The chain joins TRBV5-1 to TRBJ2-7; the match to TRBD1 covers 8 bases. Germline V gene data show CDR1 as SGHRS and CDR2 as YFSETQ. The V and J ends lost 5 bases and 11 bases, in that order; junction bases with no gene match: 9. The CDR3 runs 12 residues. DNA for the CDR3: TGCGCCAGCAGGGGGACAGGAATTACCAAGTACTTC. Its translation: CASRGTGITKYF.